These 5 T cell receptor beta chains came from one sample sequenced in a study of T cell responses to AZD1222 COVID-19 vaccine. Sequenced by immunoSEQ multiplex PCR; TCRdb stores in-frame clones only, minus some. Among roughly 180,000 clones listed, 90% to 95% were seen once. Material: peripheral blood, obtained 28 days after the second AZD1222 dose. These receptors came from an adult who received the AZD1222 COVID-19 vaccine.

This clone has more than one count but fewer than ten. The chain couples TRBV2 to TRBJ2-7; 11 bases fit TRBD2. Germline V gene sequence: CDR1 SNHLY, CDR2 FYNNEI. The trim removed 6 bases at V and 6 bases at J, leaving 13 bases unmatched. This CDR3 has 16 amino acids. The CDR3 spells CASRAPGLAAVGEQYF. CDR3 coding DNA: TGTGCCAGCAGAGCCCCGGGACTAGCGGCCGTAGGCGAGCAGTACTTC.

The rearrangement links TRBV6-5 to TRBJ2-5; perhaps TRBD2 as D (6 bases). CDR1 is MNHEY and CDR2 is SVGAGI in the germline V gene. V was cut by 4 bases and J by 2 bases, with 14 bases left in between. CDR3 length: 15 residues. The CDR3 region is CASSSPWGRQETQYF. CDR3 bases: TGTGCCAGCAGTTCTCCATGGGGGAGGCAAGAGACCCAGTACTTC.

This clone appeared once. The CDR3 loop reads CAWSGGSNEQFF. For the CDR3, the DNA is TGTGCCTGGAGTGGTGGCTCCAATGAGCAGTTCTTC. The chain is built from TRBV30 and TRBJ2-1; no reliable D call. Germline values: CDR1 GTSNPN, CDR2 SVGIG (reference sequence). Trimming shortened V by 1 base and J by 6 bases, and 7 bases separated the two germline ends. The CDR3 is made up of 12 amino acids.

The chain links TRBV3-1 (or the pseudogene TRBV3-2) to TRBJ2-1, with TRBD2 matching over 10 bases. The germline V gene has CDR1 LGHDT and CDR2 YNNKEL (reference sequence). J lost 6 bases, V lost 1 base, and 9 bases had no gene match. This CDR3 comprises 17 residues. This chain's CDR3 is CASSQVFRASGSNEQFF. CDR3 nucleotides: TGTGCCAGCAGCCAAGTCTTCCGGGCTAGCGGGAGCAATGAGCAGTTCTTC.

This clone has a single count. This chain joins TRBV7-9 and TRBJ1-6, with D maybe TRBD1 (5 bases). CDR1 SEHNR and CDR2 FQNEAQ come from the germline V gene (reference sequence). The CDR3 is 15 amino acids. The V gene lost 3 bases and the J gene lost 7 bases, with 13 bases spanning the gap. The CDR3 sequence is CASSLRDGKNSPLHF. CDR3 nucleotides: TGTGCCAGCAGCTTGCGGGACGGTAAAAATTCACCCCTCCACTTT.